This entry lists 2 T cell receptor beta chains sequenced from one sample in a study of human T cells and chemical hapten exposure. Time point in this sample: patch test 2, 6 weeks after DPC sensitization. The sample's treatment: therapeutic diphenylcyclopropenone sensitization with weekly scalp DPC. Via MiXCR, TCRdb re-called the RACE reads, giving one row per CDR3 protein. This repertoire shows about 110,000 distinct CDR3 sequences, roughly 9% found once; its top ten account for about 3%. This sample comprised whole blood, obtained in connection with sensitization to the hapten diphenylcyclopropenone (DPC). All receptors derive from a woman aged 40 to 55 with alopecia areata. Some clones in this sample may be carry-over from other donors' samples.

This clonotype was counted many times. CDR3 protein: CASSYSMGQGGVEQFF. DNA of the CDR3: TGTGCCAGCAGTTACTCGATGGGCCAGGGGGGGGTTGAGCAGTTCTTC. The V call is TRBV6-6, the J call TRBJ2-1, with D possibly called TRBD1 or TRBD2 (7 bases each). Germline V gives CDR1 MNHNY, CDR2 SVGAGI (reference sequence). V lost 0 bases and J lost 9, with 18 bases in between. The CDR3 extends over 16 amino acids.

This clonotype was seen many times. V usage is TRBV5-4 and J usage is TRBJ2-3; 8 bases match TRBD2. Germline lookup yields CDR1 SGHNT and CDR2 YYREEE (reference sequence). With V trimmed by 4 bases and J by 2 bases, 6 bases remained unmatched. CDR3 length: 15 amino acids. CDR3 in DNA: TGTGCCAGCAGCCTCACTAGCGGAATCACAGATACGCAGTATTTT. Amino acids: CASSLTSGITDTQYF. The full variable domain, with the rest looked up from reference TRBV5-4 and TRBJ2-3, is ETGVTQSPTHLIKTRGQQVTLRCSSQSGHNTVSWYQQALGQGPQFIFQYYREEENGRGNFPPRFSGLQFPNYSSELNVNALELDDSALYLCASSLTSGITDTQYFGPGTRLTVL.